This T cell receptor (beta chain) was recorded in a study of blood T cell repertoires in COVID-19. Overall study context: The United States, Italy and Spain provided the acute and convalescent COVID-19 samples. PBMCs, B-cell-depleted T cells, or T cells were the source of the cDNA or gDNA that made up the material.

The V and J ends lost 6 bases and 1 base respectively, with 16 bases between them. The germline gives CDR1 MNHEY, CDR2 SVGAGI. The CDR3 has 15 amino acids. Original analysis: Amplifying reference gene primers gave estimates of nucleated cell counts. Some clones are missing from TCRdb's copy, which holds only in-frame ones; the method was immunoSEQ multiplex PCR. V and J calls and clone size are given by that table; D and trimming were obtained from the DNA. The sample contains 150,000 to 200,000 clones, approximately 88% of which appear only once. The chain carries TRBV6-5 and TRBJ2-7, with D possibly TRBD2 on 6 matching bases. The TCR was taken from a woman in her thirties with acute or convalescent COVID-19. The specimen sequenced was peripheral blood. CDR3 DNA: TGTGCCAGCAGCGGGGGAGGTTTACGGTCCTACGAGCAGTACTTC. Translation: CASSGGGLRSYEQYF.